This TCR beta chain was sequenced in a study of shared clonotypes between healthy human individuals. Assay: immunoSEQ multiplex PCR; the TCRdb copy retains only in-frame clones and omits some. Of roughly 810,000 clones in the sample, about 96% are singletons; the top ten hold less than 0.25%. Trimming took off 4 bases at V and 5 bases at J, with 11 bases between the two ends. CDR1 is MNHEY, CDR2 SMNVEV, per germline (reference sequence). The CDR3 extends over 14 amino acids. Naive CD8 cells comprised CD45RO-negative, CCR7-positively selected cells, excluding terminally differentiated effector memory CD45RA+ cells.

The chain joins TRBV27 to TRBJ2-2; D may be TRBD2 (5 bases). The sequencing input was naive CD8+ T cells sorted from blood. The TCR originated in a man aged 25 to 40 in good health. CDR3 nucleotides: TGTGCCAGCAGTTGGGGAGCGCTGACCGGGGAGCTGTTTTTT. Amino acid sequence: CASSWGALTGELFF.